This T cell receptor (beta chain) was identified during a study of technical replicates of blood from a few donors. Clones were read by immunoSEQ multiplex PCR, and TCRdb kept only the in-frame ones, dropping some. The repertoire consists of tens of thousands of clones, with 93% occurring once and the leading ten covering about 0.23%. CDR3 length: 13 residues. J was trimmed by 4 bases and V by 4 bases; bases with no gene match: 3. The germline CDR1 and CDR2 sequences are MGHRA and YSYEKL. The J gene is TRBJ1-2, the V gene TRBV4-1; 7 bases fit TRBD1. This clonotype originated in a human donor in good health. The specimen sequenced was T cells isolated from PBMCs. CDR3 amino acids: CASSPGQSYGYTF. CDR3 nucleotide sequence: TGCGCCAGCAGCCCGGGACAGTCCTATGGCTACACCTTC.